This T cell receptor beta chain was sequenced for a study of OX40 agonist ivuxolimab in advanced cancers. V lost 2 bases to trimming and J lost 6 bases, with 8 bases between them. This CDR3 is 12 amino acids long. In germline, CDR1 is KGHSH, CDR2 LQKENI. Data came from immunoSEQ multiplex PCR; TCRdb stores just in-frame clones and leaves some out. The top ten clones hold 0.85% to 1% of a sample with about 72,000 clones, around 91% of them seen once. The sequencing here drew on CD4+ or CD8+ T cells sorted from blood, taken in a trial of the OX40 agonist ivuxolimab. The rearrangement joins TRBV18 to TRBJ2-7; D is perhaps TRBD1 (5 bases). The origin of this receptor is an adult with an advanced solid tumor such as melanoma, head and neck, liver or kidney cancer. The CDR3 here is CASSPDDSEQYF. The CDR3 DNA follows: TGTGCCAGCTCACCAGACGACAGCGAGCAGTACTTC.